This T cell receptor beta chain appears in the sequencing data of a study of blood T cell repertoires in COVID-19. Study-wide context: Sample material is recorded as cDNA or gDNA derived from T cells, B-cell-depleted T cells, or PBMCs.

The CDR3 spans 15 residues. Germline trimming cut 6 bases from V and 5 bases from J; bases unmatched to any gene: 9. Germline CDR1 and CDR2: MNHEY and SVGEGT. The repertoire was sequenced with immunoSEQ multiplex PCR; TCRdb's copy has only in-frame clones and lacks some. The repertoire holds 98,000 or so clones, with around 86% as singletons. The sample holds one count of this clone. Seattle patients were enrolled while actively infected and followed longitudinally. This sequence joins TRBV6-2 or TRBV6-3 and TRBJ2-4; 8 nucleotides align to TRBD1. The clonotype was recovered from a man in his sixties with COVID-19, enrolled during active disease. The sample taken for sequencing was peripheral blood. DNA of the CDR3: TGTGCCAGCAGCCCTGGCAGGGGGCGCCAAAACATTCAGTACTTC. Encoded protein: CASSPGRGRQNIQYF.